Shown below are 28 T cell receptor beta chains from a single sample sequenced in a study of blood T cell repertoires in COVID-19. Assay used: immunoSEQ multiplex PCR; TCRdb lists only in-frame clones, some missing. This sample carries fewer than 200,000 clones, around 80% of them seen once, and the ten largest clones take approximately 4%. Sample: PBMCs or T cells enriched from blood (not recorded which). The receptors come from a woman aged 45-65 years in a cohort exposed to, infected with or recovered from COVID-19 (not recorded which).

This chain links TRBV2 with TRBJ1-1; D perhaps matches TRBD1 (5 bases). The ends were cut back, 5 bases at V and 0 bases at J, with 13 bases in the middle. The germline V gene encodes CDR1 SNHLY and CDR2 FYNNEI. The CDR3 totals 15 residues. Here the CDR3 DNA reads TGTGCCAGCAGTTCCTTCGGCAGGGTGAACACTGAAGCTTTCTTT. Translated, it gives CASSSFGRVNTEAFF.

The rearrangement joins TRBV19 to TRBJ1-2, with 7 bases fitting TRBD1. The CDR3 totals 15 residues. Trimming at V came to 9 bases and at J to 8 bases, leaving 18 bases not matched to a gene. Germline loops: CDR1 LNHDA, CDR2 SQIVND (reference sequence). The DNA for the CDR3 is TGTGCCAGCTATGTACCGGGACAGACTTTAGGGGGCTACACCTTC. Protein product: CASYVPGQTLGGYTF.

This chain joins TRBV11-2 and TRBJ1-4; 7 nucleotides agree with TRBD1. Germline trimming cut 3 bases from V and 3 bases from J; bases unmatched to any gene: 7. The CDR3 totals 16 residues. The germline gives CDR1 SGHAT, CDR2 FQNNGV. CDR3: CASSFYRGEPNEKLFF. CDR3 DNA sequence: TGTGCCAGCAGCTTTTACAGGGGAGAACCTAATGAAAAACTGTTTTTT.

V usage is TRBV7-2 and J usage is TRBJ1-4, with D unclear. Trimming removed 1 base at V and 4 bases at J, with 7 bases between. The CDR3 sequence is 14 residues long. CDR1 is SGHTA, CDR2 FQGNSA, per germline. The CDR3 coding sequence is TGTGCCAGCAGCTTAGATTCCGGTAATGAAAAACTGTTTTTT. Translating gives CASSLDSGNEKLFF.

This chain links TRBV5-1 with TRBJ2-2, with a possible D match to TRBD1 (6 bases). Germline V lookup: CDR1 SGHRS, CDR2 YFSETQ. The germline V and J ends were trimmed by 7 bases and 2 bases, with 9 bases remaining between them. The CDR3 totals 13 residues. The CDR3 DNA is TGCGCCAGCGGACAGCCCAACACCGGGGAGCTGTTTTTT. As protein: CASGQPNTGELFF.

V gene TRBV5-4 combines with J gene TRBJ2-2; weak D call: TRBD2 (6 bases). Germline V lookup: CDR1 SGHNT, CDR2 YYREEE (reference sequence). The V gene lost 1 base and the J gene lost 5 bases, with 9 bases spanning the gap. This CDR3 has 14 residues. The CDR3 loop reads CASSLFGGTGELFF. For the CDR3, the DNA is TGTGCCAGCAGCTTGTTCGGGGGAACCGGGGAGCTGTTTTTT. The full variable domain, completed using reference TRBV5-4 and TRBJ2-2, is ETGVTQSPTHLIKTRGQQVTLRCSSQSGHNTVSWYQQALGQGPQFIFQYYREEENGRGNFPPRFSGLQFPNYSSELNVNALELDDSALYLCASSLFGGTGELFFGEGSRLTVL.

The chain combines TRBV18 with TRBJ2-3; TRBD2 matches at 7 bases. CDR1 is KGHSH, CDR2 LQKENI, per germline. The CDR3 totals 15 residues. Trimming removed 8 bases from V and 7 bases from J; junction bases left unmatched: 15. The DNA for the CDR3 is TGTGCCAGCCAGCTCCAGGCGGGAGAGGGGAATACGCAGTATTTT. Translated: CASQLQAGEGNTQYF.

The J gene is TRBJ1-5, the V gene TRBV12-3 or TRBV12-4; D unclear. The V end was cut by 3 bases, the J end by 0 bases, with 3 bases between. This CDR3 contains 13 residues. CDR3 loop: CASSFNSNQPQHF. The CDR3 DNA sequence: TGTGCCAGCAGTTTCAATAGCAATCAGCCCCAGCATTTT.

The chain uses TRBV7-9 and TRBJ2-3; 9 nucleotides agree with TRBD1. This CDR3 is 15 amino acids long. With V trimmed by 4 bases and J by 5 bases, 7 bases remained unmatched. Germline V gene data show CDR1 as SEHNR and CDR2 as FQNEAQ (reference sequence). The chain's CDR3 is CASSSHRTGEDTQYF. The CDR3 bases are TGTGCCAGCAGCTCACACAGGACAGGGGAAGATACGCAGTATTTT.

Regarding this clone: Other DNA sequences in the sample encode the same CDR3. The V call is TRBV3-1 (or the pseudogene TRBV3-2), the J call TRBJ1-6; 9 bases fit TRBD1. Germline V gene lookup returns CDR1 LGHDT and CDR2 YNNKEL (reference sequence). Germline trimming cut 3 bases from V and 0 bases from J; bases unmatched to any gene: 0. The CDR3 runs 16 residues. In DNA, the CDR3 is TGTGCCAGCAGCCAGGGACAGGGCTCCTATAATTCACCCCTCCACTTT. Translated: CASSQGQGSYNSPLHF.

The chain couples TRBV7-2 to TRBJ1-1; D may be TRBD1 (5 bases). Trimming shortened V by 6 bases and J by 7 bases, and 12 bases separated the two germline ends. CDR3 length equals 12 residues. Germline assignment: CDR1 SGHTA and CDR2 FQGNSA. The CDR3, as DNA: TGTGCCAGCAGGGACAATATTGGTGAAGCTTTCTTT. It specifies CASRDNIGEAFF.

CDR3 loop: CAISPGGSDYGYTF. The CDR3, as DNA: TGTGCCATCAGCCCAGGGGGGAGCGACTATGGCTACACCTTC. This sequence joins TRBV10-3 and TRBJ1-2; 7 nucleotides line up with TRBD1. The CDR3 is 14 residues long. V lost 6 bases and J lost 3; bases outside the gene matches: 7. CDR1 and CDR2 from the germline V gene are ENHRY and SYGVKD.

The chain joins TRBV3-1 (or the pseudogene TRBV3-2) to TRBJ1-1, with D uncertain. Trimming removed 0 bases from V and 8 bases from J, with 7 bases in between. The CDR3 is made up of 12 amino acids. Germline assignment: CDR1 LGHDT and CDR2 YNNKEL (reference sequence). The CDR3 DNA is TGTGCCAGCAGCCAAGAGACGGGAGAAGCTTTCTTT. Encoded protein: CASSQETGEAFF.

The CDR3 reads CASSPTGSSGRSETQYF. The CDR3 DNA follows: TGTGCCAGCAGCCCGACGGGTAGTAGCGGGAGATCGGAGACCCAGTACTTC. The V call is TRBV4-2, the J call TRBJ2-5; 9 bases are a match to TRBD2. The germline CDR1 and CDR2 sequences are LGHNA and YNFKEQ. This CDR3 comprises 17 residues. V was pared by 4 bases and J by 5 bases, with 14 bases of the junction left unmatched.

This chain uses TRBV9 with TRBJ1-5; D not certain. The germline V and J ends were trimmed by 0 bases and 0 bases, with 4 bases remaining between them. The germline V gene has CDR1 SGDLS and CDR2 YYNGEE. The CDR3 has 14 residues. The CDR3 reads CASSVDSSNQPQHF. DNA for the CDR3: TGTGCCAGCAGCGTAGACAGTAGCAATCAGCCCCAGCATTTT. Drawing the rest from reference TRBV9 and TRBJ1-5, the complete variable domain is DSGVTQTPKHLITATGQRVTLRCSPRSGDLSVYWYQQSLDQGLQFLIQYYNGEERAKGNILERFSAQQFPDLHSELNLSSLELGDSALYFCASSVDSSNQPQHFGDGTRLSIL.

Here the CDR3 reads CASEAEFTDTQYF. Here the CDR3 DNA reads TGTGCCAGCGAAGCGGAATTCACAGATACGCAGTATTTT. The chain is built from TRBV2 and TRBJ2-3; a possible D gene is TRBD2 (5 bases). Germline V lookup: CDR1 SNHLY, CDR2 FYNNEI. The CDR3 is made up of 13 amino acids. The germline V and J ends were trimmed by 8 bases and 2 bases, with 11 bases remaining between them.

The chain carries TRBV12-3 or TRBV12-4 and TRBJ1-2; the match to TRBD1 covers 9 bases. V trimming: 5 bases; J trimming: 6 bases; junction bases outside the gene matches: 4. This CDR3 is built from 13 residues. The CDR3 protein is CASSPRTGDGYTF. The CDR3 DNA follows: TGTGCCAGCAGTCCCCGGACAGGGGATGGCTACACCTTC.

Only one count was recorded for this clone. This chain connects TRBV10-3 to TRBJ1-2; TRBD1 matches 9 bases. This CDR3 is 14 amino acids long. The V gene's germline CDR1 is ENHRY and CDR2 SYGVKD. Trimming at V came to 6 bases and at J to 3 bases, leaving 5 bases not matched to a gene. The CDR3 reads CAIRGDRVDYGYTF. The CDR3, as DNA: TGTGCCATCAGGGGGGACAGGGTGGACTATGGCTACACCTTC.

The CDR3 loop is CASTSFGSGSSSYNEQFF. The CDR3 nucleotides read TGCGCCAGCACCTCCTTTGGGAGCGGGTCTAGCTCCTACAATGAGCAGTTCTTC. The chain links TRBV5-1 to TRBJ2-1, with a possible D match to TRBD2 (6 bases). The CDR3 loop spans 18 amino acids. Trimming shortened V by 6 bases and J by 0 bases, and 22 bases separated the two germline ends. Germline-derived CDR1 and CDR2 are SGHRS and YFSETQ.

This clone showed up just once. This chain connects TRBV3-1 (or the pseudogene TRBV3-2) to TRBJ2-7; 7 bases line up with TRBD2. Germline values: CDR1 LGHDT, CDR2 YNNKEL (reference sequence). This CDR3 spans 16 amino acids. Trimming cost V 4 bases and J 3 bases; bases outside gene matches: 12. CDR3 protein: CASSRGPGGDIYEQYF. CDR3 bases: TGTGCCAGCAGCCGGGGCCCGGGGGGAGATATCTACGAGCAGTACTTC.

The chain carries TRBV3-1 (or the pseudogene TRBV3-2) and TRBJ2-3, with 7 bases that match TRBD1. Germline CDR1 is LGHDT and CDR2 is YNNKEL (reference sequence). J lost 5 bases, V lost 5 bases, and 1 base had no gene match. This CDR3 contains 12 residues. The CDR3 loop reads CASSWTGDTQYF. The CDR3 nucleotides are TGTGCCAGCAGCTGGACAGGAGATACGCAGTATTTT.

CDR3 loop: CASSLDLGQVYEQYF. The CDR3 coding sequence is TGTGCCAGTAGTCTCGATCTGGGACAGGTCTACGAGCAGTACTTC. The chain has TRBV19 and TRBJ2-7, with 8 bases identical to TRBD1. Germline V CDR1 and CDR2: LNHDA, SQIVND (reference sequence). V dropped 5 bases and J dropped 3; count of bases not matched to a gene: 9. The CDR3 runs 15 residues.

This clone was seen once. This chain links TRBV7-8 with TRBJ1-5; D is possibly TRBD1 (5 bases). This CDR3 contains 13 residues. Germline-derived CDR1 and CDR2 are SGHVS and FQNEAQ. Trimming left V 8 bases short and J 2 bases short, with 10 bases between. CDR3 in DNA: TGTGCCAGCGGCAGGGTTGGCAATCAGCCCCAGCATTTT. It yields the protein CASGRVGNQPQHF.

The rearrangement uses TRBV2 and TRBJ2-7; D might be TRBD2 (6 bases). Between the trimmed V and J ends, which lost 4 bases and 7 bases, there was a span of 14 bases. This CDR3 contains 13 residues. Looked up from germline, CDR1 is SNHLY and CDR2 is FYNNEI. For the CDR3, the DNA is TGTGCCAGCAGTGTGTTCCCCGCGGGGGAGCAGTACTTC. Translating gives CASSVFPAGEQYF.

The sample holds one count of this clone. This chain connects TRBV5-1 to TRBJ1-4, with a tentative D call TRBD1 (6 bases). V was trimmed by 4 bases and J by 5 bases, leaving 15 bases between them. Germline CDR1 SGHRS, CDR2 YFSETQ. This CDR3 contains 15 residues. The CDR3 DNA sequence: TGCGCCAGCAGCATAGGGGGGGACCCGAATGAAAAACTGTTTTTT. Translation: CASSIGGDPNEKLFF.

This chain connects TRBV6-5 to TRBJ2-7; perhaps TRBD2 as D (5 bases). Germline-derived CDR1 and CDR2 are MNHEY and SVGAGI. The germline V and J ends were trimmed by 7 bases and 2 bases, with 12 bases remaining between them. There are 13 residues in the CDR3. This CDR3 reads CASTRVRTYEQYF. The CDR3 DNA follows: TGTGCCAGCACGAGGGTTAGAACCTACGAGCAGTACTTC.

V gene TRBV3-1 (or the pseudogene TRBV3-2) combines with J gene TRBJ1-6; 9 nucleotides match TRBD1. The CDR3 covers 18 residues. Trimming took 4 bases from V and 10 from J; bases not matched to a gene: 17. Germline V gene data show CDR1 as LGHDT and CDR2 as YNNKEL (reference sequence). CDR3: CASSRGPGGGQGSSPLHF. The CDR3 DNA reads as TGTGCCAGCAGCCGCGGACCGGGTGGGGGACAGGGCTCCTCACCCCTCCACTTT.

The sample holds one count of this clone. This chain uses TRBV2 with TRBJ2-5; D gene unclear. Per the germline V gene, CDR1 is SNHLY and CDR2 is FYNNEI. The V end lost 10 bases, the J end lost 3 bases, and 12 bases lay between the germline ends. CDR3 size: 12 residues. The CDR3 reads CATTTPKETQYF. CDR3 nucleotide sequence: TGTGCCACCACTACGCCTAAAGAGACCCAGTACTTC. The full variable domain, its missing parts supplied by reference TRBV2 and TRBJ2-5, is EPEVTQTPSHQVTQMGQEVILRCVPISNHLYFYWYRQILGQKVEFLVSFYNNEISEKSEIFDDQFSVERPDGSNFTLKIRSTKLEDSAMYFCATTTPKETQYFGPGTRLLVL.